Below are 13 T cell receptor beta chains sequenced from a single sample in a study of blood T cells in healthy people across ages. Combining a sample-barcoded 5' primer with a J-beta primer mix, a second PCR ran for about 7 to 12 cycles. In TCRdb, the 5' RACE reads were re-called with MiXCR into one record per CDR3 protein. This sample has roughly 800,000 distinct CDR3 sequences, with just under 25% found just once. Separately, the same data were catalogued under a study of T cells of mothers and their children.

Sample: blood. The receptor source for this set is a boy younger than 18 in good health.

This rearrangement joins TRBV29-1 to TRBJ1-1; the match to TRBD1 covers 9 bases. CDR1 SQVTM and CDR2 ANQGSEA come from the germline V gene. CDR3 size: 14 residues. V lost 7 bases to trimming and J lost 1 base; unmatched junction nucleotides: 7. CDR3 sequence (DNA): TGCAGCGCCGCACAGGGGGCAGGGAACACTGAAGCTTTCTTT. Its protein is CSAAQGAGNTEAFF.

The CDR3 DNA reads TGCAGCGTTGAAGGAGGAACAGGACGAGCTAACTATGGCTACACCTTC. Protein: CSVEGGTGRANYGYTF. The chain carries TRBV29-1 and TRBJ1-2; maybe TRBD1 (5 bases). Deletions cut 1 base from V and 0 bases from J, with 15 bases between. There are 16 residues in the CDR3. The germline V gene has CDR1 SQVTM and CDR2 ANQGSEA.

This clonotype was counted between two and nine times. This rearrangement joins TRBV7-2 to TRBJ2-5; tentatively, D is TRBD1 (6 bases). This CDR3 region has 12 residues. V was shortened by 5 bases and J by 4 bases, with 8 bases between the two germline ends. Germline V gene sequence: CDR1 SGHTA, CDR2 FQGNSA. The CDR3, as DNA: TGTGCCAGCAGCGGACAGAGAGAGACCCAGTACTTC. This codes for CASSGQRETQYF.

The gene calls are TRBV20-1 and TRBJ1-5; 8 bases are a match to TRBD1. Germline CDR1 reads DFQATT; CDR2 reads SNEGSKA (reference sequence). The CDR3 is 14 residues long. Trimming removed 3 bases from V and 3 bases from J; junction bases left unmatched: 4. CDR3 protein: CSARGDRNNQPQHF. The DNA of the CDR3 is TGCAGTGCTAGGGGGGACAGGAACAATCAGCCCCAGCATTTT.

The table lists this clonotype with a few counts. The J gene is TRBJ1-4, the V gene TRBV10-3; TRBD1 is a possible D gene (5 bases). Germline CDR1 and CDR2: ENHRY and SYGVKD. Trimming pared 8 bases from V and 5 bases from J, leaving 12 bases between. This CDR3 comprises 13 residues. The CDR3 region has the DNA TGTGCCATCGGCCGGGACGGGAATGAAAAACTGTTTTTT. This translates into CAIGRDGNEKLFF.

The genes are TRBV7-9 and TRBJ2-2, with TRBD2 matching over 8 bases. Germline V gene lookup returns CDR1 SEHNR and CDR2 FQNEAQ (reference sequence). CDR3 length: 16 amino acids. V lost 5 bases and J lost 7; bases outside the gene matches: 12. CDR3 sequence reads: CASSPSGGQAVGELFF. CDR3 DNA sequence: TGTGCCAGCAGCCCATCGGGGGGGCAAGCAGTCGGGGAGCTGTTTTTT.

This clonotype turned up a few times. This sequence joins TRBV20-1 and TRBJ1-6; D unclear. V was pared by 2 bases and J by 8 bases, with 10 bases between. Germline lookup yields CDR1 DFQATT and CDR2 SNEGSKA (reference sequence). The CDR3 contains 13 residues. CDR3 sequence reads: CSARPGLDSPLHF. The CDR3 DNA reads TGCAGTGCTAGACCCGGGTTGGATTCACCCCTCCACTTT.

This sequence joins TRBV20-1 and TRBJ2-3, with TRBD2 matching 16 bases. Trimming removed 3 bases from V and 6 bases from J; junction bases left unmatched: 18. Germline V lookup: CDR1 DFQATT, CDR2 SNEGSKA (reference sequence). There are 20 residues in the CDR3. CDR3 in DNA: TGCAGTGCTAGCCCCATACCGGGACTAGCGGGAGGGTTTATTGTGGATACGCAGTATTTT. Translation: CSASPIPGLAGGFIVDTQYF.

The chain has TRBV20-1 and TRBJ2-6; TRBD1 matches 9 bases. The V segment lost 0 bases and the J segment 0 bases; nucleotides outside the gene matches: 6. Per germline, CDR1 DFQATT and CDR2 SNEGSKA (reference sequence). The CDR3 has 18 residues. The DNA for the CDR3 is TGCAGTGCTAGAGAACGGGACAGGGAGAGCTCTGGGGCCAACGTCCTGACTTTC. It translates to CSARERDRESSGANVLTF.

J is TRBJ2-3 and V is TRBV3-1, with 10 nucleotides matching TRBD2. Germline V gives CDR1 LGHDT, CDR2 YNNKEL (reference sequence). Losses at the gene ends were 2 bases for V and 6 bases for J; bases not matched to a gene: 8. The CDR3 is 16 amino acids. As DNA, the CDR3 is TGTGCCAGCAGCCAACCAGCGGGGGGGTATCTGGATACGCAGTATTTT. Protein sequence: CASSQPAGGYLDTQYF.

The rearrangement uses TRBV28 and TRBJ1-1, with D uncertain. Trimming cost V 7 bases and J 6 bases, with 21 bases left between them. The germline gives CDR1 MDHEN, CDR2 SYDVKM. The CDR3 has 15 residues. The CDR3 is CASTVVVSEGAEAFF. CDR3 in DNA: TGTGCCAGCACAGTCGTCGTAAGCGAGGGCGCTGAAGCTTTCTTT.

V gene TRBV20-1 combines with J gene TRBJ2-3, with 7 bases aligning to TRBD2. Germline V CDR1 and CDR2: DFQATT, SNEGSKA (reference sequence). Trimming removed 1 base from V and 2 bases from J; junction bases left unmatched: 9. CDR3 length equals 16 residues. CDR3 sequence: CSARGGGRAPTDTQYF. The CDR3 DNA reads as TGCAGTGCTAGAGGAGGAGGGAGGGCCCCCACAGATACGCAGTATTTT.

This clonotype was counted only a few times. CDR3 sequence: CSVEDGGQNYEQYF. The DNA for the CDR3 is TGCAGCGTTGAAGATGGGGGACAGAACTACGAGCAGTACTTC. The rearrangement joins TRBV29-1 to TRBJ2-5; TRBD1 matches 7 bases. The assigned J gene may be wrong: the sequence end matches TRBJ2-7 better. This CDR3 is built from 14 residues. Germline V gene sequence: CDR1 SQVTM, CDR2 ANQGSEA.